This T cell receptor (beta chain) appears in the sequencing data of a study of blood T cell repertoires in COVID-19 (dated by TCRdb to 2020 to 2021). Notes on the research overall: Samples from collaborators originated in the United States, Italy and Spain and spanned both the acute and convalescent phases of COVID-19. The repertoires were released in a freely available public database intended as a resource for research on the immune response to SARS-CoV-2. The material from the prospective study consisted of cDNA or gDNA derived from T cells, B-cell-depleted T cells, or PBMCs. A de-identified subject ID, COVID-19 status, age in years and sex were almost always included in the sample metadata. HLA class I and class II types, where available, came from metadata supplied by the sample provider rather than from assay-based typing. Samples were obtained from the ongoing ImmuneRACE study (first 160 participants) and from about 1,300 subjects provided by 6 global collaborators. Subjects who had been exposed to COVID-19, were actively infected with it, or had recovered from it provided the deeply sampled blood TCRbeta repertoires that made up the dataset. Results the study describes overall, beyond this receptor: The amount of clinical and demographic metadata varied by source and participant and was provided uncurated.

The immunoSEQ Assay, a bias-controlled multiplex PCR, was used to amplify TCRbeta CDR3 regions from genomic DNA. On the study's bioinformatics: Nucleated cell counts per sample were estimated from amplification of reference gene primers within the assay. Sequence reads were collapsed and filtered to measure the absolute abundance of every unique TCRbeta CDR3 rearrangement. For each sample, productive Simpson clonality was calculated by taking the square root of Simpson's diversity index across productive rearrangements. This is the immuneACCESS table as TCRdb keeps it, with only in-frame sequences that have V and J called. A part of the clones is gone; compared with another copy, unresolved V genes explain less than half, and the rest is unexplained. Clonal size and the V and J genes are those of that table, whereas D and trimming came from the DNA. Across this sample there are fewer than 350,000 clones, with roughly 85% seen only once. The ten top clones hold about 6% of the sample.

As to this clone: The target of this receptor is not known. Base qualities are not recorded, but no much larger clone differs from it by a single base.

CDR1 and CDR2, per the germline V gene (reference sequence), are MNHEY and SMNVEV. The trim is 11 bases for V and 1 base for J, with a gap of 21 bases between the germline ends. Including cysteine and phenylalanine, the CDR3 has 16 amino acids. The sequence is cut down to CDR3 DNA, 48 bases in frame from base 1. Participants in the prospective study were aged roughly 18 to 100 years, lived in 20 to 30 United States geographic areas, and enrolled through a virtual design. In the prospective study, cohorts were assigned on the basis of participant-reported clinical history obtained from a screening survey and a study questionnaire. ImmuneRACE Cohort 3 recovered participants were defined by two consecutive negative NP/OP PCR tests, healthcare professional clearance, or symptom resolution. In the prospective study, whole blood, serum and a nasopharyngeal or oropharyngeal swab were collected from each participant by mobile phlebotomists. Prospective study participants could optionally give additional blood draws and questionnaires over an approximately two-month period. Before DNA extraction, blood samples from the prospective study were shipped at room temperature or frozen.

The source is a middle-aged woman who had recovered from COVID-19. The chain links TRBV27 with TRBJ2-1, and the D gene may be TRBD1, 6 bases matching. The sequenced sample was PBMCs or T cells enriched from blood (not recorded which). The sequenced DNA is TGTGCCGCAGCCCGGCTGGGGGCGCGGTCCTACAATGAGCAGTTCTTC. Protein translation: CAAARLGARSYNEQFF.